The clone carrying this T cell receptor (beta chain) has a single count. What it binds is not known. The authors reverse transcribed all of the isolated RNA, so sequencing captured expressed TCRB transcripts. Using immunoSEQ multiplex PCR, the repertoire was profiled, and TCRdb retains in-frame clones only, with some absent. The table lists around 250,000 clones, around 65% of them singletons. Per the germline V gene, CDR1 is MNHEY and CDR2 is SVGAGI. The V and J ends lost 5 bases and 12 bases, in that order; junction bases with no gene match: 9. The CDR3 has 13 residues. The sample comes from a study of beta chain features in type 1 diabetes. The study's findings and limits: HLA effects on TCRB rearrangement stayed unresolved here. The VDJ junctions of type 1 diabetes patients carried fewer insertions and more deletions.

The chain uses TRBV6-5 and TRBJ2-1; 8 bases are shared with TRBD1. The clonotype was recovered from a man aged 25-40 years in good health. The source material was naive CD4+ T cells from blood. The CDR3, as DNA: TGTGCCAGCAGTCCCCGGTCAGGGGGCTTGCAGTTCTTC. Protein sequence: CASSPRSGGLQFF.